Following are 5 T cell receptor beta chains from one sample sequenced in a study of cytomegalovirus exposure and HLA in healthy donors. The PCR made use of 60 Vbeta and 13 Jbeta primers. This table comes from immunoSEQ multiplex PCR, and its TCRdb copy is limited to in-frame clones, with some not included. In the table there are roughly 49,000 clones, roughly four fifths of which are singletons. Material for sequencing was PBMCs. The receptors originated from a boy aged 5 to 17 in good health and CMV-seropositive.

This clone has more than one count but fewer than ten. The gene calls are TRBV27 and TRBJ1-3; 7 bases agree with TRBD1. Germline V gene lookup returns CDR1 MNHEY and CDR2 SMNVEV (reference sequence). With V trimmed by 4 bases and J by 2 bases, 14 bases remained unmatched. The CDR3 covers 18 residues. This CDR3 is CASSSYRGGGNTGNTIYF. CDR3 bases: TGTGCCAGCAGTTCGTACAGGGGAGGAGGGAACACTGGAAACACCATATATTTT.

The chain uses TRBV9 and TRBJ1-2, with no clear D. The germline gives CDR1 SGDLS, CDR2 YYNGEE. V lost 4 bases and J 2 bases, leaving 12 bases between the germline ends. The CDR3 has 14 amino acids. CDR3 nucleotides: TGTGCCAGCAGCCCGACCGACAACAACTATGGCTACACCTTC. It encodes CASSPTDNNYGYTF. Drawing the rest from reference TRBV9 and TRBJ1-2, the complete variable domain is DSGVTQTPKHLITATGQRVTLRCSPRSGDLSVYWYQQSLDQGLQFLIQYYNGEERAKGNILERFSAQQFPDLHSELNLSSLELGDSALYFCASSPTDNNYGYTFGSGTRLTVV.

This chain links TRBV5-1 with TRBJ2-7, with a possible D match to TRBD2 (6 bases). The length of the CDR3 is 15 residues. Between the trimmed V and J ends, which lost 5 bases and 0 bases, there was a span of 15 bases. CDR1 SGHRS and CDR2 YFSETQ come from the germline V gene. This chain's CDR3 is CASREAGLSSYEQYF. The CDR3 DNA is TGCGCCAGCAGGGAAGCGGGTTTAAGCTCCTACGAGCAGTACTTC.

V and J are TRBV11-2 and TRBJ1-5; D not certain. The V gene lost 3 bases and the J gene lost 6 bases, with 6 bases spanning the gap. The CDR3 sequence is 12 residues long. CDR1 is SGHAT and CDR2 is FQNNGV in the germline V gene. In DNA, the CDR3 is TGTGCCAGCAGCTTCTCAGGTCAGCCCCAGCATTTT. This translates into CASSFSGQPQHF.

This chain links TRBV6-5 with TRBJ1-2; TRBD1 matches 7 bases. Germline CDR1 is MNHEY and CDR2 is SVGAGI. V lost 7 bases and J lost 1; bases outside the gene matches: 9. This CDR3 has 15 amino acids. The CDR3 nucleotides are TGTGCCAGCACCCCAGGGGGAGGTTATAACTATGGCTACACCTTC. Translated, it gives CASTPGGGYNYGYTF.